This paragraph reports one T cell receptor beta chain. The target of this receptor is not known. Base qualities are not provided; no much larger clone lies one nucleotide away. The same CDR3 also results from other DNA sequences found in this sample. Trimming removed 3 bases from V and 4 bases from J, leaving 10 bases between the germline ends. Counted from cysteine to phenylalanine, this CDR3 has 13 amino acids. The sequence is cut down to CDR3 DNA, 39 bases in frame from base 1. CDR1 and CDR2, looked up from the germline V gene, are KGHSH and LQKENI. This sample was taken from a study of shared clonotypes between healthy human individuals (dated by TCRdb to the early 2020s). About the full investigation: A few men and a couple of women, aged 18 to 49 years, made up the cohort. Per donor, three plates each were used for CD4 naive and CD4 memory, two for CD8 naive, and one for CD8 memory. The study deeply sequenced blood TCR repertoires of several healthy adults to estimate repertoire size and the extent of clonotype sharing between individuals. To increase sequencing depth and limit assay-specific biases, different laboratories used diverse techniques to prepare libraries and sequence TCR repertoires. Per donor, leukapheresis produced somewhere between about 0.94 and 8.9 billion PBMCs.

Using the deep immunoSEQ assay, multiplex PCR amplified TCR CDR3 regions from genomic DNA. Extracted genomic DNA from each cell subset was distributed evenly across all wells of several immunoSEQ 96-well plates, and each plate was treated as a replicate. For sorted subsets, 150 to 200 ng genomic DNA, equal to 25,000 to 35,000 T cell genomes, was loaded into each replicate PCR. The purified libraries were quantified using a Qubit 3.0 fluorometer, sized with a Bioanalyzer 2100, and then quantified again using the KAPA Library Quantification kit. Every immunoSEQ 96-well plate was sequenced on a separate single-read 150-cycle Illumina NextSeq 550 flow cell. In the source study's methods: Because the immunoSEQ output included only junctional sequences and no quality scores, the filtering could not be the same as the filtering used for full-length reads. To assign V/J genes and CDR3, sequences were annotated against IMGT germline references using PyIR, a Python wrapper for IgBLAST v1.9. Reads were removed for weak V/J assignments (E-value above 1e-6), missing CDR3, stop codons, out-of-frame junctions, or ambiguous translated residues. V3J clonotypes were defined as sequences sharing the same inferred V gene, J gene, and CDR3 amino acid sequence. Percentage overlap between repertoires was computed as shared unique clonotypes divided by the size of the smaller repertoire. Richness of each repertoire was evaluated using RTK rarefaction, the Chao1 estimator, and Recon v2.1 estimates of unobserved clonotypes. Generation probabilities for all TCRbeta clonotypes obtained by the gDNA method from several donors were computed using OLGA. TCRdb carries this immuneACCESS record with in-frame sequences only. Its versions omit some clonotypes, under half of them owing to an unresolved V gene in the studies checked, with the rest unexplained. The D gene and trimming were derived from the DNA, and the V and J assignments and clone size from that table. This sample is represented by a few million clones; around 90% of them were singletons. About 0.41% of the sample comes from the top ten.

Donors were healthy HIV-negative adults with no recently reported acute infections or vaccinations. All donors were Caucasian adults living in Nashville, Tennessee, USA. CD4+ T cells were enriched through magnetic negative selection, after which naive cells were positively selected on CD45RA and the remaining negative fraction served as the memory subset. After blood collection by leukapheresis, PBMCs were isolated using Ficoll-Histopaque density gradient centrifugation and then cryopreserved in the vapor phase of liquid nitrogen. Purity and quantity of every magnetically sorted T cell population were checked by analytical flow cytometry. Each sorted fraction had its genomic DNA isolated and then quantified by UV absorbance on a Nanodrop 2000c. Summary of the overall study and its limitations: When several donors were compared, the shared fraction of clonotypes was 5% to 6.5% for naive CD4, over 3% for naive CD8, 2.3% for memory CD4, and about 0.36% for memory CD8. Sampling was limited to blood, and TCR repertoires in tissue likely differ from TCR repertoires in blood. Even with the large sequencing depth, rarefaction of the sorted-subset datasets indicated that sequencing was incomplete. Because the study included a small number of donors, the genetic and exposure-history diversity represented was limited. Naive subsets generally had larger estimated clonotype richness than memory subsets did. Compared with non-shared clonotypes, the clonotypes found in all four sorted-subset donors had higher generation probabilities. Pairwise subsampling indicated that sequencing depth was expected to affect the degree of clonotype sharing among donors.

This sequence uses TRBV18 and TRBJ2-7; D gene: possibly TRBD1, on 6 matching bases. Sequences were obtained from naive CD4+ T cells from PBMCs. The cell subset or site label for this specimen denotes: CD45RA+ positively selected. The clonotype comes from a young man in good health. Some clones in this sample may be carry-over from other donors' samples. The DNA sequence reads TGTGCCAGCTCACCTCTAGGGGGTTACGAGCAGTACTTC. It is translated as CASSPLGGYEQYF.